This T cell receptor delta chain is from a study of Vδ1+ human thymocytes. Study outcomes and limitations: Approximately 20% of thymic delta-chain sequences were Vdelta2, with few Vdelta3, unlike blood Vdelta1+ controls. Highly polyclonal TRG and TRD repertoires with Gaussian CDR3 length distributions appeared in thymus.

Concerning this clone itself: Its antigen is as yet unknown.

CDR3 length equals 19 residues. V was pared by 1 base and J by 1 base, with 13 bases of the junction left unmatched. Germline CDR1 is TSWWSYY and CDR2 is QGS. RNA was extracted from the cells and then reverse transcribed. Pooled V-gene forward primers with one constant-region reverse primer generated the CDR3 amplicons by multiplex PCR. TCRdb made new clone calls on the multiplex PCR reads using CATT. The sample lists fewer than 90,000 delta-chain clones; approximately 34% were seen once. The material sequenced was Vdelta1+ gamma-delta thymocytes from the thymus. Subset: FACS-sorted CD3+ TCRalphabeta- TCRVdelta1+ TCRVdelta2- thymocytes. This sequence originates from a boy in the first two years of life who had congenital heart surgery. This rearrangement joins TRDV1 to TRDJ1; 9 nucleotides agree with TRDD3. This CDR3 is CALGEPGGYPFFGTDKLIF. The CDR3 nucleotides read TGTGCTCTTGGGGAACCGGGGGGATACCCGTTTTTCGGCACCGATAAACTCATCTTT.